This TCR beta chain was retrieved from a study of cytomegalovirus exposure and HLA in healthy donors. This clone came up many times. The germline gives CDR1 SEHNR, CDR2 FQNEAQ (reference sequence). V gave up 5 bases and J gave up 0 bases; unmatched junction bases: 3. CDR3 size: 14 residues. The study ran its PCR with 60 Vbeta and 13 Jbeta primers. Using immunoSEQ multiplex PCR, the repertoire was profiled, and TCRdb retains in-frame clones only, with some absent. Among 100,000 or so clones listed, 74% were seen once. The chain couples TRBV7-9 to TRBJ1-1, with TRBD1 matching over 7 bases. Sequencing was done on a sample of PBMCs. This TCR derives from a man between 50 and 59 years old in good health and CMV-seropositive. The CDR3 protein is CASSKGQLNTEAFF. The CDR3 DNA follows: TGTGCCAGCAGCAAGGGACAGCTGAACACTGAAGCTTTCTTT.